What follows are 25 T cell receptor beta chains derived from one specimen sequenced in a study of blood T cells in healthy people across ages. A second roughly 6 to 11 cycle PCR used barcoded and J-beta primers. TCRdb reprocessed the 5' RACE reads with MiXCR, giving one entry per CDR3 protein. Among 700,000 or so distinct CDR3 sequences listed, around two fifths were seen once. Sequencing was carried out using blood. Receptors were obtained from a man older than 75 in good health.

This clonotype was found many times. The chain joins TRBV9 to TRBJ2-5, with D possibly TRBD1 on 7 matching bases. V was trimmed by 2 bases and J by 5 bases, leaving 10 bases between them. CDR3 length: 13 residues. Germline assignment: CDR1 SGDLS and CDR2 YYNGEE. In DNA, the CDR3 is TGTGCCAGCAGCGTCGCAGGGGGGGAGACCCAGTACTTC. It specifies CASSVAGGETQYF.

This clonotype was counted between two and nine times. The chain uses TRBV29-1 and TRBJ2-7; a possible D gene is TRBD2 (5 bases). Germline V gene lookup returns CDR1 SQVTM and CDR2 ANQGSEA. The length of the CDR3 is 14 residues. Trimming took 5 bases from V and 0 from J, leaving 14 bases between them. This CDR3 is CSVLSGISSYEQYF. CDR3 sequence (DNA): TGCAGCGTTCTTTCGGGGATTAGCTCCTACGAGCAGTACTTC.

This clonotype was detected only a few times. The J gene is TRBJ1-4, the V gene TRBV20-1, with 10 positions matching TRBD1. This CDR3 region has 17 residues. The germline gives CDR1 DFQATT, CDR2 SNEGSKA (reference sequence). J was trimmed by 2 bases and V by 3 bases; bases with no gene match: 9. The CDR3 sequence: CSASGGQGWETNEKLFF. In DNA, the CDR3 is TGCAGTGCTAGTGGGGGACAGGGGTGGGAGACTAATGAAAAACTGTTTTTT.

The chain is built from TRBV30 and TRBJ2-3, with 7 bases lining up with TRBD1. This CDR3 has 15 residues. V lost 4 bases and J lost 2; bases outside the gene matches: 9. CDR1 and CDR2 from the germline V gene are GTSNPN and SVGIG (reference sequence). In DNA form, the CDR3 reads TGTGCCTGGAACCGGGACAGAGCACCCACAGATACGCAGTATTTT. Its protein product is CAWNRDRAPTDTQYF. Complete variable domain (other parts from reference TRBV30 and TRBJ2-3): SQTIHQWPATLVQPVGSPLSLECTVEGTSNPNLYWYRQAAGRGLQLLFYSVGIGQISSEVPQNLSASRPQDRQFILSSKKLLLSDSGFYLCAWNRDRAPTDTQYFGPGTRLTVL.

This clonotype was seen a few times. The chain is built from TRBV9 and TRBJ2-5; 12 nucleotides line up with TRBD2. The CDR3 length is 16 residues. CDR1 and CDR2 from the germline V gene are SGDLS and YYNGEE. V lost 5 bases and J lost 5; bases outside the gene matches: 10. The CDR3 nucleotides are TGTGCCAGCAGTACTAGCGGGGGGACCCTCAGGGAGACCCAGTACTTC. This translates into CASSTSGGTLRETQYF.

This clonotype was counted only a few times. The CDR3 sequence is CASIDSPSGEQFF. The CDR3 DNA follows: TGTGCCAGCATCGACAGCCCCTCGGGGGAGCAGTTCTTC. The J gene is TRBJ2-1, the V gene TRBV2; D possibly matches TRBD1 or TRBD2 (5 bases each). The V end lost 7 bases, the J end lost 10 bases, and 17 bases lay between the germline ends. This CDR3 is 13 amino acids long. Germline loops: CDR1 SNHLY, CDR2 FYNNEI. Complete variable domain (other parts from reference TRBV2 and TRBJ2-1): EPEVTQTPSHQVTQMGQEVILRCVPISNHLYFYWYRQILGQKVEFLVSFYNNEISEKSEIFDDQFSVERPDGSNFTLKIRSTKLEDSAMYFCASIDSPSGEQFFGPGTRLTVL.

The genes are TRBV6-5 and TRBJ2-5, with TRBD1 matching over 8 bases. Germline V gene lookup returns CDR1 MNHEY and CDR2 SVGAGI. This CDR3 has 13 amino acids. V gave up 6 bases and J gave up 4 bases; unmatched junction bases: 4. The DNA of the CDR3 is TGTGCCAGCAGCGGACAGGGACGAGAGACCCAGTACTTC. Protein sequence: CASSGQGRETQYF.

The table lists this clonotype with a few counts. The chain joins TRBV24-1 to TRBJ2-1; D is undetermined. Germline assignment: CDR1 KGHDR and CDR2 SFDVKD. Trimming left V 1 base short and J 7 bases short, with 7 bases between. The CDR3 runs to 13 residues. The chain's CDR3 is CATSDFKLNEQFF. The CDR3 bases are TGTGCCACCAGTGATTTTAAGTTGAATGAGCAGTTCTTC.

This clonotype has just a few counts. This may come from a read error, since a much larger clone is one base off. V gene TRBV28 combines with J gene TRBJ2-1, with TRBD2 matching 7 bases. Matching the DNA end better, TRBJ2-7 makes the J call doubtful. The CDR3 is made up of 17 amino acids. The germline gives CDR1 MDHEN, CDR2 SYDVKM. The DNA for the CDR3 is TGTGCCAGCACCCTGGGGGGGGGAGGTCGTCCCAACAATGAGCAGTACTTC. This sequence encodes CASTLGGGGRPNNEQYF.

V usage is TRBV7-2 and J usage is TRBJ2-1; 8 nucleotides line up with TRBD2. V shed 2 bases and J 7 bases; nucleotides not matched to a gene: 4. CDR1 is SGHTA and CDR2 is FQGNSA in the germline V gene. The CDR3 is 14 amino acids. The CDR3 region has the DNA TGTGCCAGCAGCTTACCCATAGCGGGAAATGAGCAGTTCTTC. Translation gives CASSLPIAGNEQFF.

The chain couples TRBV6-2 or TRBV6-3 to TRBJ2-1; tentatively, D is TRBD1 or TRBD2 (5 bases each). The ends were cut back, 6 bases at V and 11 bases at J, with 14 bases in the middle. CDR1 is MNHEY, CDR2 SVGEGT, per germline. CDR3 size: 12 residues. CDR3 DNA sequence: TGTGCCAGCAGGCTGAATACGGGACAGCAGTTCTTC. Protein: CASRLNTGQQFF.

The rearrangement links TRBV5-1 to TRBJ2-1; 12 bases are a match to TRBD2. Germline loops: CDR1 SGHRS, CDR2 YFSETQ. Trimming cost V 5 bases and J 10 bases; bases outside gene matches: 16. The CDR3 is 17 residues long. CDR3 loop: CASSNIWTSGALGEQFF. The CDR3 region has the DNA TGCGCCAGCAGTAACATCTGGACTAGCGGGGCCCTTGGGGAGCAGTTCTTC.

The V gene is TRBV7-2, the J gene TRBJ2-3; 9 nucleotides line up with TRBD2. CDR3 length equals 16 residues. CDR1 and CDR2 from the germline V gene are SGHTA and FQGNSA. The trim removed 4 bases at V and 5 bases at J, leaving 10 bases unmatched. The CDR3 bases are TGTGCCAGCAGCTCAAAGGTGACTAGCGGAATAGATACGCAGTATTTT. This codes for CASSSKVTSGIDTQYF.

This chain links TRBV4-1 with TRBJ1-2; D remains ambiguous. Germline CDR1 is MGHRA and CDR2 is YSYEKL. V was clipped by 0 bases and J by 3 bases, with 14 bases between them. The CDR3 has 16 residues. The DNA for the CDR3 is TGCGCCAGCAGCCAAGAAACGAGGATCAGGTACTATGGCTACACCTTC. This gives the protein CASSQETRIRYYGYTF.

There are a few counts of this clonotype. The CDR3 loop reads CSARGLAGWGTDTQYF. The CDR3 DNA reads as TGCAGTGCTAGGGGACTAGCGGGATGGGGGACAGATACGCAGTATTTT. This chain connects TRBV20-1 to TRBJ2-3; 13 nucleotides line up with TRBD2. CDR1 DFQATT and CDR2 SNEGSKA come from the germline V gene (reference sequence). V trimming: 3 bases; J trimming: 3 bases; junction bases outside the gene matches: 6. CDR3 length equals 16 residues.

This clonotype was counted at least ten times. The J gene is TRBJ2-3, the V gene TRBV24-1; 10 bases line up with TRBD2. The V gene's germline CDR1 is KGHDR and CDR2 SFDVKD. With 5 bases clipped from V and 2 bases from J, the junction kept 15 bases outside the gene matches. The CDR3 contains 19 residues. The CDR3 DNA is TGTGCCACCAGTGGATCAGGCAGGCAAACTAGCGGGACCACAGATACGCAGTATTTT. Protein: CATSGSGRQTSGTTDTQYF.

This chain connects TRBV11-3 to TRBJ2-1; TRBD1 might be the D (6 bases). The germline V gene encodes CDR1 SGHNT and CDR2 YENEEA. V was trimmed by 1 base and J by 6 bases, leaving 13 bases between them. This CDR3 spans 15 amino acids. The CDR3 sequence is CASSLVQGPGNEQFF. The CDR3 region has the DNA TGTGCCAGCAGCTTAGTTCAGGGGCCCGGCAATGAGCAGTTCTTC.

The chain carries TRBV4-3 and TRBJ1-1; 11 positions agree with TRBD1. The CDR3 loop spans 15 amino acids. The germline CDR1 and CDR2 sequences are LGHNA and YSLEER. Trimming took 0 bases from V and 11 from J; bases not matched to a gene: 8. CDR3 residues: CASSQENRDRGGAFF. The DNA of the CDR3 is TGCGCCAGCAGCCAAGAGAACCGGGACAGGGGGGGCGCTTTCTTT.

The chain employs TRBV7-2 and TRBJ2-1; D unclear. Germline lookup yields CDR1 SGHTA and CDR2 FQGNSA. The CDR3 consists of 15 residues. Trimming took 3 bases from V and 0 from J, leaving 9 bases between them. The CDR3 sequence: CASSFAPSSYNEQFF. The CDR3, as DNA: TGTGCCAGCAGCTTTGCCCCGAGCTCCTACAATGAGCAGTTCTTC.

The V gene is TRBV5-1, the J gene TRBJ2-5; possibly TRBD2 for D (5 bases). The CDR3 has 15 residues. Germline V gene lookup returns CDR1 SGHRS and CDR2 YFSETQ. V was clipped by 4 bases and J by 10 bases, with 23 bases between them. This CDR3 is CASSPGAGGPGDQYF. CDR3 nucleotides: TGCGCCAGCAGCCCTGGAGCTGGCGGGCCCGGAGACCAGTACTTC.

This clonotype was counted a few times. This chain uses TRBV7-9 with TRBJ2-4, with 8 bases that match TRBD1. V lost 5 bases, J lost 8 bases, and 5 bases stayed unmatched. Germline V CDR1 and CDR2: SEHNR, FQNEAQ (reference sequence). This CDR3 is built from 13 residues. The CDR3 sequence: CASSLGQGDIQYF. The CDR3 DNA is TGTGCCAGCAGCCTCGGACAGGGAGACATTCAGTACTTC.

The DNA for the CDR3 is TGCAGCGCCCTAATCGGGATGAGAGAGCAGTACTTC. Its protein is CSALIGMREQYF. This sequence joins TRBV29-1 and TRBJ2-7; possibly TRBD2 for D (5 bases). Germline lookup yields CDR1 SQVTM and CDR2 ANQGSEA. The CDR3 is 12 amino acids. V was cut by 7 bases and J by 7 bases, with 17 bases left in between.

Notes on this clonotype: One end of the junction fails to match germline, which may point to a read error. The rearrangement links TRBV4-2 to TRBJ2-5, with TRBD2 matching over 10 bases. The CDR3 runs to 16 residues. Looked up from germline, CDR1 is LGHNA and CDR2 is YNFKEQ. CDR3 sequence (DNA): TGTGCCAGCAACCAAGCCTTAGCGGGGGGCGGTAATGAGCAGTACTTC. It translates to CASNQALAGGGNEQYF.

This chain joins TRBV29-1 and TRBJ2-1; 11 positions agree with TRBD2. The germline V gene has CDR1 SQVTM and CDR2 ANQGSEA. This CDR3 is built from 12 residues. V trimming: 6 bases; J trimming: 13 bases; junction bases outside the gene matches: 8. CDR3 region: CSVGTSGETQFF. Written as DNA, the CDR3 is TGCAGCGTGGGGACTAGCGGAGAGACCCAGTTCTTC.

As to this clonotype: A junction boundary mismatches the germline segment, possibly from a read error. V and J are TRBV3-1 and TRBJ1-5; 7 bases fit TRBD1. Germline CDR1 reads LGHDT; CDR2 reads YNNKEL (reference sequence). This CDR3 comprises 13 residues. The CDR3 loop is CASSKDRDQPQHF. CDR3 sequence (DNA): TGTGCCAGCAGCAAAGACAGGGATCAGCCCCAGCATTTT.